This T cell receptor beta chain came from a study of cytomegalovirus exposure and HLA in healthy donors. The PCR used 60 Vbeta and 13 Jbeta primers. How the authors handled the data: Approximately 80 million unique TCR beta chains, 9.5 million to 11 million of them shared, were counted by a later analysis. Measured with immunoSEQ multiplex PCR; TCRdb has only the in-frame clones, and not every one. The D gene and trimming were derived from the DNA, and the V and J assignments and clone size from that table. The sample table includes about 210,000 clones. The germline V and J ends were trimmed by 7 bases and 0 bases, with 6 bases remaining between them. The CDR3 runs to 13 residues. Germline V gene sequence: CDR1 LNHDA, CDR2 SQIVND (reference sequence).

What was sequenced was PBMCs. The source of this sequence is a young woman in good health and CMV-seropositive. The chain couples TRBV19 to TRBJ2-2; D gene uncertain. CDR3 nucleotide sequence: TGTGCCAGTACGGGTCCGAACACCGGGGAGCTGTTTTTT. Its translation: CASTGPNTGELFF.